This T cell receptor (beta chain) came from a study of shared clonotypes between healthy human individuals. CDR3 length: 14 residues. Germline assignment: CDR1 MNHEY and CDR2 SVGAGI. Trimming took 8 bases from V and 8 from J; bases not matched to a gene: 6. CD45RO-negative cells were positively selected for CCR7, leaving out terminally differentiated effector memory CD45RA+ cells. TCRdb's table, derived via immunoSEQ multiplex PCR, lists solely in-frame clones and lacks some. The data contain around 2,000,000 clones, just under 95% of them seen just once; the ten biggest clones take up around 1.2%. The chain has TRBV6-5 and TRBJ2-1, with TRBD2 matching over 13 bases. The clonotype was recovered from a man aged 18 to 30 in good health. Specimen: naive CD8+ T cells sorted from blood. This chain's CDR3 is CASRTSGSNYEQFF. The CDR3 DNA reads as TGTGCCAGCCGGACTAGCGGGAGTAACTATGAGCAGTTCTTC.